One sample yielded the 5 T cell receptor beta chains listed below, sequenced in a study of blood T cell repertoires in COVID-19. TCRdb's copy holds only in-frame clones and misses some; the assay was immunoSEQ multiplex PCR. The data hold around 280,000 clones, with roughly 89% observed a single time. The sample taken for sequencing was PBMCs or T cells enriched from blood (not recorded which). The receptors here all came from a woman aged 40 to 50 who had recovered from COVID-19.

The genes are TRBV6-5 and TRBJ1-3, with D perhaps matching TRBD1 (5 bases). Germline CDR1 MNHEY, CDR2 SVGAGI. The CDR3 sequence is 16 residues long. V lost 4 bases and J lost 0, with 13 bases in between. CDR3 amino acids: CASSLGITGSGNTIYF. The CDR3 DNA follows: TGTGCCAGCAGTTTGGGGATCACAGGCTCTGGAAACACCATATATTTT.

The chain has TRBV20-1 and TRBJ1-5, with D tentatively TRBD1 (6 bases). The CDR3 totals 15 residues. V lost 3 bases and J lost 0, with 12 bases in between. CDR1 and CDR2 (germline): DFQATT, SNEGSKA (reference sequence). CDR3 DNA: TGCAGTGCTAGTGGGACAAGGACTAGCAATCAGCCCCAGCATTTT. Translated: CSASGTRTSNQPQHF.

The gene calls are TRBV28 and TRBJ1-4; D is uncertain. V was clipped by 2 bases and J by 8 bases, with 12 bases between them. Germline V gene lookup returns CDR1 MDHEN and CDR2 SYDVKM. The CDR3 has 14 residues. The CDR3 spells CASSLLGPREKLFF. DNA for the CDR3: TGTGCCAGCAGTTTACTGGGTCCGAGGGAAAAACTGTTTTTT.

The J gene is TRBJ1-1, the V gene TRBV30; TRBD1 agrees at 9 bases. The germline V gene encodes CDR1 GTSNPN and CDR2 SVGIG (reference sequence). With 3 bases clipped from V and 11 bases from J, the junction kept 10 bases outside the gene matches. The CDR3 spans 13 residues. The CDR3 sequence is CAWSGGTGLGAFF. CDR3 sequence (DNA): TGTGCCTGGAGCGGAGGGACAGGGTTAGGTGCTTTCTTT.

The J gene is TRBJ2-7, the V gene TRBV6-5, with D tentatively TRBD1 (6 bases). With 6 bases removed from V and 7 bases from J, the gap between germline ends came to 10 bases. This CDR3 is 11 amino acids long. CDR1 MNHEY and CDR2 SVGAGI come from the germline V gene. CDR3 residues: CASSLQGEQYF. The CDR3 nucleotides are TGTGCCAGCAGCCTTCAGGGGGAGCAGTACTTC.